Below are 28 T cell receptor beta chains sequenced from a single sample in a study of blood T cells in healthy people across ages. A second about 7 to 11 cycle PCR used barcoded and J-beta primers. TCRdb recomputed calls from the 5' RACE reads with MiXCR, one row per CDR3 protein. The profile shows 1.5 million to 1.8 million distinct CDR3 sequences, about 45% of them singletons. The sample consisted of blood. These receptors originate from a woman younger than 35 in good health.

The V gene is TRBV14, the J gene TRBJ2-1; D call uncertain. Between the trimmed V and J ends, which lost 0 bases and 7 bases, there was a span of 7 bases. Germline CDR1 is SGHDN and CDR2 is FVKESK. The CDR3 is made up of 13 amino acids. CDR3 sequence (DNA): TGTGCCAGCAGCCAAGAAAGATGGAATGAGCAGTTCTTC. Amino acids: CASSQERWNEQFF. Drawing the rest from reference TRBV14 and TRBJ2-1, the complete variable domain is EAGVTQFPSHSVIEKGQTVTLRCDPISGHDNLYWYRRVMGKEIKFLLHFVKESKQDESGMPNNRFLAERTGGTYSTLKVQPAELEDSGVYFCASSQERWNEQFFGPGTRLTVL.

The chain has TRBV12-3 or TRBV12-4 and TRBJ2-6; 7 bases align to TRBD1. The CDR3 is 13 amino acids. Trimming at V came to 5 bases and at J to 10 bases, leaving 5 bases not matched to a gene. The CDR3 here is CASSHGTANVLTF. In DNA form, the CDR3 reads TGTGCCAGCAGTCATGGGACAGCTAACGTCCTGACTTTC.

V and J are TRBV20-1 and TRBJ2-1; tentatively, D is TRBD1 (5 bases). The germline V gene encodes CDR1 DFQATT and CDR2 SNEGSKA (reference sequence). The CDR3 runs 13 residues. Trimming took off 4 bases at V and 4 bases at J, with 11 bases between the two ends. The CDR3 protein is CSAILDTYNEQFF. CDR3 in DNA: TGCAGTGCTATCTTGGACACTTACAATGAGCAGTTCTTC.

This chain joins TRBV4-3 and TRBJ2-1; 7 bases align to TRBD2. This CDR3 comprises 17 residues. Germline V gene data show CDR1 as LGHNA and CDR2 as YSLEER. V lost 4 bases and J lost 6; bases outside the gene matches: 15. The CDR3 nucleotides are TGCGCCAGCAGCCTCCGTGCCGGGACTACCGAGGGCAATGAGCAGTTCTTC. Translated, it gives CASSLRAGTTEGNEQFF.

There are a few counts of this clonotype. V gene TRBV27 combines with J gene TRBJ2-5; D is unclear. V gave up 2 bases and J gave up 3 bases, with 10 bases separating them. CDR1 and CDR2 from the germline V gene are MNHEY and SMNVEV (reference sequence). This CDR3 region has 14 residues. In DNA, the CDR3 is TGTGCCAGCAGTTTACTGGGGTTCGAAGAGACCCAGTACTTC. It translates to CASSLLGFEETQYF.

The rearrangement uses TRBV12-3 or TRBV12-4 and TRBJ1-4; maybe TRBD1 (5 bases). The V gene lost 7 bases and the J gene lost 8 bases, with 14 bases spanning the gap. The CDR3 extends over 13 amino acids. The CDR3 DNA reads TGTGCCAGCAAGTCAGGGATATCCGAAAAACTGTTTTTT. Protein product: CASKSGISEKLFF.

This clonotype turned up a few times. The chain has TRBV12-3 or TRBV12-4 and TRBJ2-7; no reliable D call. The V end lost 6 bases, the J end lost 1 base, and 13 bases lay between the germline ends. The CDR3 is made up of 14 amino acids. CDR3 DNA: TGTGCCAGCAGCAGCGACACTGTATCCTACGAGCAGTACTTC. It codes for CASSSDTVSYEQYF.

This chain joins TRBV12-3 or TRBV12-4 and TRBJ2-1; possible D gene TRBD1, 6 bases. V lost 7 bases and J lost 7, with 14 bases in between. This CDR3 region has 13 residues. The CDR3 sequence: CASNHRDRNEQFF. The CDR3 DNA is TGTGCCAGCAATCACAGGGATAGGAATGAGCAGTTCTTC.

The genes are TRBV18 and TRBJ1-1; perhaps TRBD1 as D (5 bases). Per germline, CDR1 KGHSH and CDR2 LQKENI. The ends were cut back, 2 bases at V and 0 bases at J, with 10 bases in the middle. The CDR3 sequence is 15 residues long. CDR3 sequence: CASSPEGNLNTEAFF. The CDR3 coding sequence is TGTGCCAGCTCACCAGAGGGGAACCTGAACACTGAAGCTTTCTTT. Together with reference TRBV18 and TRBJ1-1, the CDR3 gives the full variable domain: NAGVMQNPRHLVRRRGQEARLRCSPMKGHSHVYWYRQLPEEGLKFMVYLQKENIIDESGMPKERFSAEFPKEGPSILRIQQVVRGDSAAYFCASSPEGNLNTEAFFGQGTRLTVV.

This clonotype was detected only a few times. The chain is built from TRBV27 and TRBJ1-1; 10 bases fit TRBD1. This CDR3 region has 15 residues. Per the germline V gene, CDR1 is MNHEY and CDR2 is SMNVEV (reference sequence). The trim removed 5 bases at V and 4 bases at J, leaving 7 bases unmatched. The chain's CDR3 is CASSNRDRGVTEAFF. DNA of the CDR3: TGTGCCAGCAGTAACCGGGACAGGGGAGTCACTGAAGCTTTCTTT.

V gene TRBV7-2 combines with J gene TRBJ1-4, with D perhaps matching TRBD1 (5 bases). The CDR3 runs to 13 residues. CDR1 and CDR2 from the germline V gene are SGHTA and FQGNSA. V was pared by 5 bases and J by 14 bases, with 18 bases between. DNA for the CDR3: TGTGCCAGCAGCCCTAACCTCCGGGGGTCCCTGTTTTTT. Translated, it gives CASSPNLRGSLFF.

Remarks on this clonotype: The CDR3 does not close with the conserved phenylalanine or tryptophan, likely indicating a read error. This chain connects TRBV20-1 to TRBJ1-1; TRBD1 matches 8 bases. This CDR3 is built from 14 residues. Germline assignment: CDR1 DFQATT and CDR2 SNEGSKA (reference sequence). The V and J ends lost 4 bases and 0 bases, in that order; junction bases with no gene match: 4. The CDR3 is CSATTGQVNTEAFL. CDR3 in DNA: TGCAGTGCTACCACGGGACAGGTGAACACTGAAGCTTTCTTA.

The chain recombines TRBV4-1 with TRBJ2-3; no reliable D call. This CDR3 contains 13 residues. V lost 3 bases and J lost 8, with 12 bases in between. From germline, CDR1 is MGHRA and CDR2 YSYEKL. The CDR3 here is CASSHPDTGTQYF. The DNA for the CDR3 is TGCGCCAGCAGCCACCCAGACACGGGTACGCAGTATTTT.

This clonotype was detected only a few times. The chain couples TRBV20-1 to TRBJ2-1; D is undetermined. This CDR3 comprises 11 residues. The germline V gene has CDR1 DFQATT and CDR2 SNEGSKA (reference sequence). The V end lost 6 bases, the J end lost 6 bases, and 9 bases lay between the germline ends. The CDR3: CSAGQFNEQFF. DNA for the CDR3: TGCAGTGCGGGCCAGTTCAATGAGCAGTTCTTC.

This sequence joins TRBV30 and TRBJ1-5; 9 bases match TRBD1. With V trimmed by 5 bases and J by 4 bases, 6 bases remained unmatched. The length of the CDR3 is 14 residues. The germline V gene has CDR1 GTSNPN and CDR2 SVGIG (reference sequence). The CDR3 protein is CAWGPGQGNQPQHF. The CDR3 nucleotides read TGTGCCTGGGGGCCGGGACAGGGAAATCAGCCCCAGCATTTT.

As regards this clonotype: At one end the junction does not follow the germline gene, possibly because of a read error. This chain uses TRBV11-2 with TRBJ1-2, with unresolved D. Germline V gene data show CDR1 as SGHAT and CDR2 as FQNNGV. The CDR3 sequence is 15 residues long. In nucleotides, the CDR3 is TGTGCCAGCGGCTTAGGGTCGGGTTGGGACTATGGCTACACCTTC. This gives the protein CASGLGSGWDYGYTF.

This clonotype has more than one count but fewer than ten. The chain carries TRBV5-1 and TRBJ1-1; the D is unclear. Trimming pared 0 bases from V and 2 bases from J, leaving 5 bases between. CDR1 SGHRS and CDR2 YFSETQ come from the germline V gene. There are 13 residues in the CDR3. CDR3 nucleotide sequence: TGCGCCAGCAGCTTGGGGATCAACACTGAAGCTTTCTTT. It translates to CASSLGINTEAFF.

This clonotype has just a few counts. This chain joins TRBV7-6 and TRBJ2-3; D may be TRBD1 (6 bases). From germline, CDR1 is SGHVS and CDR2 FNYEAQ. CDR3 length: 15 residues. The V end lost 3 bases, the J end lost 3 bases, and 13 bases lay between the germline ends. CDR3 in amino acids: CASSFLGTSTDTQYF. The DNA of the CDR3 is TGTGCCAGCAGCTTCCTCGGGACATCGACAGATACGCAGTATTTT. Using reference TRBV7-6 and TRBJ2-3 for the parts outside the CDR3, the full variable domain is GAGVSQSPRYKVTKRGQDVALRCDPISGHVSLYWYRQALGQGPEFLTYFNYEAQQDKSGLPNDRFSAERPEGSISTLTIQRTEQRDSAMYRCASSFLGTSTDTQYFGPGTRLTVL.

The chain recombines TRBV7-2 with TRBJ1-6; 10 bases fit TRBD1. The CDR3 has 16 amino acids. In germline, CDR1 is SGHTA, CDR2 FQGNSA. V lost 2 bases, J lost 8 bases, and 6 bases stayed unmatched. The CDR3 reads CASSLTPDRGHSPLHF. CDR3 DNA: TGTGCCAGCAGCTTAACCCCAGACAGGGGGCATTCACCCCTCCACTTT. The full variable domain, rest sourced from reference TRBV7-2 and TRBJ1-6, is GAGVSQSPSNKVTEKGKDVELRCDPISGHTALYWYRQSLGQGLEFLIYFQGNSAPDKSGLPSDRFSAERTGGSVSTLTIQRTQQEDSAVYLCASSLTPDRGHSPLHFGNGTRLTVT.

V usage is TRBV5-1 and J usage is TRBJ2-1; D might be TRBD2 (5 bases). The CDR3 has 16 residues. Trimming removed 0 bases from V and 0 bases from J, with 10 bases in between. The V gene's germline CDR1 is SGHRS and CDR2 YFSETQ. The CDR3 here is CASSLAQAGSYNEQFF. The CDR3 bases are TGCGCCAGCAGCTTGGCCCAGGCGGGCTCCTACAATGAGCAGTTCTTC.

This clonotype was found a few times. The chain recombines TRBV4-3 with TRBJ1-2; D remains unclear. Germline values: CDR1 LGHNA, CDR2 YSLEER. CDR3 length: 15 residues. The V and J ends lost 1 base and 4 bases respectively, with 13 bases between them. CDR3 loop: CASSQVGEAVYGYTF. The CDR3 DNA follows: TGCGCCAGCAGCCAAGTTGGGGAGGCGGTCTATGGCTACACCTTC.

This CDR3 reads CASRTSGFQETQYF. In DNA, the CDR3 is TGTGCCAGCAGGACTAGCGGGTTCCAAGAGACCCAGTACTTC. J is TRBJ2-5 and V is TRBV12-3 or TRBV12-4, with 10 bases fitting TRBD2. The CDR3 totals 14 residues. The junction had 2 bases not matched to a gene; V was cut back by 6 bases and J by 1 base.

The chain couples TRBV4-3 to TRBJ2-2, with D unresolved. The germline V gene encodes CDR1 LGHNA and CDR2 YSLEER. The CDR3 is 15 residues long. The V end was cut by 1 base, the J end by 2 bases, with 8 bases between. The CDR3 nucleotides read TGCGCCAGCAGCCAAGGACCCCTTAACACCGGGGAGCTGTTTTTT. This codes for CASSQGPLNTGELFF.

This clonotype turned up a few times. The chain uses TRBV7-9 and TRBJ2-5, with 13 bases lining up with TRBD2. Per the germline V gene, CDR1 is SEHNR and CDR2 is FQNEAQ (reference sequence). The V gene end was trimmed by 0 bases and the J gene end by 11 bases; junction bases not matched to a gene: 15. The CDR3 loop spans 18 amino acids. The DNA for the CDR3 is TGTGCCAGCAGCTTAGCGATTCGGACTAGCGGGGGAGGAAATGAGCAGTACTTC. The encoded protein is CASSLAIRTSGGGNEQYF.

This clonotype was detected only a few times. The chain has TRBV7-9 and TRBJ2-1, with TRBD2 matching over 8 bases. CDR1 SEHNR and CDR2 FQNEAQ come from the germline V gene (reference sequence). The CDR3 runs 18 residues. Trimming at V came to 2 bases and at J to 4 bases, leaving 13 bases not matched to a gene. The DNA for the CDR3 is TGTGCCAGCAGCTTAACAACGGGACTAGGGATTCTTTACAATGAGCAGTTCTTC. This codes for CASSLTTGLGILYNEQFF. Supplemented by reference TRBV7-9 and TRBJ2-1, the full variable domain reads DTGVSQNPRHKITKRGQNVTFRCDPISEHNRLYWYRQTLGQGPEFLTYFQNEAQLEKSRLLSDRFSAERPKGSFSTLEIQRTEQGDSAMYLCASSLTTGLGILYNEQFFGPGTRLTVL.

The gene calls are TRBV27 and TRBJ2-1; D not certain. The V and J ends lost 3 bases and 5 bases respectively, with 8 bases between them. CDR1 and CDR2 from the germline V gene are MNHEY and SMNVEV (reference sequence). The CDR3 totals 13 residues. The chain's CDR3 is CASSFAPNNEQFF. In DNA form, the CDR3 reads TGTGCCAGCAGTTTCGCCCCCAACAATGAGCAGTTCTTC.

Note on this clonotype: At one end the junction does not follow the germline gene, possibly because of a read error. CDR3 sequence reads: CASSLGGDQPRHF. The CDR3 DNA follows: TGTGCCAGCAGTTTAGGGGGGGACCAGCCCCGGCATTTT. The chain uses TRBV12-3 or TRBV12-4 and TRBJ1-5, with D perhaps matching TRBD1 (5 bases). The CDR3 loop spans 13 amino acids.

The table lists this clonotype with a few counts. This chain uses TRBV7-2 with TRBJ2-3; D remains unclear. Trimming left V 2 bases short and J 0 bases short, with 12 bases between. Germline CDR1 is SGHTA and CDR2 is FQGNSA. This CDR3 contains 16 residues. The CDR3 sequence: CASSLLASSSTDTQYF. As DNA, the CDR3 is TGTGCCAGCAGCTTATTAGCAAGCAGTAGCACAGATACGCAGTATTTT.